The 3 T cell receptor beta chains reported below all come from one sample, sequenced in a study of CD4 T cells in relation to SARS-CoV-2 and coronaviruses. Some clones are missing from TCRdb's copy, which holds only in-frame ones; the method was immunoSEQ multiplex PCR. This sample has tens of thousands of clones; just over 90% occur once, and the top ten carry roughly 0.39%. The specimen was naive CD4+ T cells from PBMCs. Sample subset: naive CD4+ T cells isolated by negative enrichment. The receptors were gathered from an adult with COVID-19.

The V and J genes are TRBV5-1 and TRBJ2-1; D is ambiguous. Trimming shortened V by 2 bases and J by 0 bases, and 9 bases separated the two germline ends. The CDR3 is 15 residues long. CDR1 is SGHRS, CDR2 YFSETQ, per germline. CDR3 sequence reads: CASSFGDGSYNEQFF. CDR3 in DNA: TGCGCCAGCAGCTTTGGAGATGGCTCCTACAATGAGCAGTTCTTC. The whole variable domain, remainder taken from reference TRBV5-1 and TRBJ2-1, is KAGVTQTPRYLIKTRGQQVTLSCSPISGHRSVSWYQQTPGQGLQFLFEYFSETQRNKGNFPGRFSGRQFSNSRSEMNVSTLELGDSALYLCASSFGDGSYNEQFFGPGTRLTVL.

The chain recombines TRBV18 with TRBJ2-3; 10 bases are shared with TRBD2. Per germline, CDR1 KGHSH and CDR2 LQKENI. V was clipped by 6 bases and J by 1 base; unmatched bases: 10. The CDR3 loop spans 17 amino acids. DNA of the CDR3: TGTGCCAGCTCGCCCATTCTAGGGACTAGCGGCACAGATACGCAGTATTTT. Encoded protein: CASSPILGTSGTDTQYF.

The chain is built from TRBV2 and TRBJ2-6, with TRBD1 matching over 9 bases. The CDR3 spans 17 residues. Per germline, CDR1 SNHLY and CDR2 FYNNEI. The V gene end was trimmed by 6 bases and the J gene end by 2 bases; junction bases not matched to a gene: 8. The CDR3 DNA reads TGTGCCAGCAGGGCGGGCGACAGGGGGGCTGGGGCCAACGTCCTGACTTTC. Its translation: CASRAGDRGAGANVLTF.